Described below is a single TCR beta chain sequence and its context. This clone was picked up one time. The clone's antigen remains unknown. No base quality values were provided; no much bigger clone lies one nucleotide off. Whole blood was collected in K2EDTA tubes by collaborating institutions according to the institutions' own protocols. For TCRbeta analysis, collaborator samples were shipped as frozen whole blood, as isolated PBMCs, or as DNA extracted from either sample type. This specimen comes from a study of blood T cell repertoires in COVID-19 (dated by TCRdb to 2018 to 2020). As for the study more broadly: The collaborator samples originated in the United States, Italy and Spain and spanned the acute and convalescent phases of COVID-19. A freely available public database, intended as a resource for researchers studying the immune response to SARS-CoV-2, is where the repertoires were released. The material from the prospective study consisted of cDNA or gDNA derived from T cells, B-cell-depleted T cells, or PBMCs. HLA class I and class II types, where available, came from metadata supplied by the sample provider rather than from assay-based typing. Sample metadata almost always included a de-identified subject ID, COVID-19 status, age in years and sex. Deeply sampled blood TCRbeta repertoires from subjects exposed to, actively infected with, or recovered from COVID-19 were included in the dataset. Samples were obtained from the ongoing ImmuneRACE study (first 160 participants) and from approximately 1,200 subjects provided by 6 global collaborators. What the study reported, not specific to this receptor: The amount of clinical and demographic metadata varied by source and participant and was provided uncurated.

TCRbeta CDR3 regions were amplified from genomic DNA by means of the immunoSEQ Assay, a bias-controlled multiplex PCR. In the authors' own workflow: The number of nucleated cells in each sample was estimated from the amplification of reference gene primers within the assay. Sequence reads were collapsed and filtered to measure the absolute abundance of every unique TCRbeta CDR3 rearrangement. For each sample, productive Simpson clonality was calculated by taking the square root of Simpson's diversity index across productive rearrangements. TCRdb stores this immuneACCESS table with in-frame sequences only. Part of the clones is absent; in the studies checked, under half of the shortfall reflects unresolved V genes, and no reason is known for the rest. Clone size and V and J calls were adopted from that table, with D and trimming inferred from the DNA. The sample includes approximately 91,000 clones, with roughly 87% observed a single time. In total, the top ten clones hold approximately 4.5% of the sample.

Germline trimming: 4 bases from V, 1 base from J; junction bases outside gene matches: 9. CDR1 is given as SGHAT and CDR2 as FQNNGV, both from the germline V gene. The CDR3 measures 17 amino acids from cysteine to phenylalanine. The read is trimmed to its CDR3 DNA, 51 bases read in frame from base 1. The clonotype was recovered from an older man with acute or convalescent COVID-19. The chain joins TRBV11-2 to TRBJ2-2, and TRBD1 matches 7 of the central bases. The sequenced material came from peripheral blood. The CDR3 sequence is CASSSRTGAGNTGELFF. The DNA sequence reads TGTGCCAGCAGCTCCAGAACAGGGGCAGGGAACACCGGGGAGCTGTTTTTT. The variable domain in full, with residues beyond the CDR3 obtained from the reference TRBV11-2 and TRBJ2-2 genes, is EAGVAQSPRYKIIEKRQSVAFWCNPISGHATLYWYQQILGQGPKLLIQFQNNGVVDDSQLPKDRFSAERLKGVDSTLKIQPAKLEDSAVYLCASSSRTGAGNTGELFFGEGSRLTVL.